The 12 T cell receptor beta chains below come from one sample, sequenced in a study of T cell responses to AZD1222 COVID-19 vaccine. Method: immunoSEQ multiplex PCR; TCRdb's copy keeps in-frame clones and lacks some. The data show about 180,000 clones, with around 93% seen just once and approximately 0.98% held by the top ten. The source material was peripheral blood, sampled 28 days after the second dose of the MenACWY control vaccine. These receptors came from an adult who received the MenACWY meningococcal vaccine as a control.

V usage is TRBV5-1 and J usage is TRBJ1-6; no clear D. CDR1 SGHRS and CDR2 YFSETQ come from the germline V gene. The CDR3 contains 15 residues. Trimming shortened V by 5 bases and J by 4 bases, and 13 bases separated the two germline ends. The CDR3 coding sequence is TGCGCCAGCAGAGGTGGCGAAAGTTATAATTCACCCCTCCACTTT. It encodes CASRGGESYNSPLHF.

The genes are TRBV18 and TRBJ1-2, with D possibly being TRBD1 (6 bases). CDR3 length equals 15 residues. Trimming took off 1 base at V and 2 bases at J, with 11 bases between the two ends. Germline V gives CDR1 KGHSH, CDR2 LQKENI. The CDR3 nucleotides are TGTGCCAGCTCACCACGGGACATTCTGAACTATGGCTACACCTTC. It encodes CASSPRDILNYGYTF.

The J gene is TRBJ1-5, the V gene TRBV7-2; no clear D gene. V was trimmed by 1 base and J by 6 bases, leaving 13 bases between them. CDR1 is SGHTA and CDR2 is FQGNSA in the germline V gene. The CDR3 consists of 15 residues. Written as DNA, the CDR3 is TGTGCCAGCAGCTTAGTTGCTGGGCAAGCTCAGCCCCAGCATTTT. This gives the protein CASSLVAGQAQPQHF.

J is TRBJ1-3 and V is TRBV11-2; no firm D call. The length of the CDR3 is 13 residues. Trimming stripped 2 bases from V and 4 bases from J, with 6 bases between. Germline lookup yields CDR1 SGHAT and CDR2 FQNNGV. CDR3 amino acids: CASSLSSGNTIYF. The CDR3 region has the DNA TGTGCCAGCAGCTTATCGTCAGGAAACACCATATATTTT. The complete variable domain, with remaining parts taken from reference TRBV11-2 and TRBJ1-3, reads EAGVAQSPRYKIIEKRQSVAFWCNPISGHATLYWYQQILGQGPKLLIQFQNNGVVDDSQLPKDRFSAERLKGVDSTLKIQPAKLEDSAVYLCASSLSSGNTIYFGEGSWLTVV.

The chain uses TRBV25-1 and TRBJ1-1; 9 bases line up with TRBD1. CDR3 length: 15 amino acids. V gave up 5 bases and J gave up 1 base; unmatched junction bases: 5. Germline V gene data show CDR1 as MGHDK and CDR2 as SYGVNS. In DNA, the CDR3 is TGTGCCAGCAGTACACAGGGGGCGAAGAACACTGAAGCTTTCTTT. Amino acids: CASSTQGAKNTEAFF.

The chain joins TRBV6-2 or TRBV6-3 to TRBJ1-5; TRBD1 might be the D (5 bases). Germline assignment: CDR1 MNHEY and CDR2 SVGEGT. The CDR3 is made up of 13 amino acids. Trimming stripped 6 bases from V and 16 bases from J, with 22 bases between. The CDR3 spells CASSPAQWQGKHF. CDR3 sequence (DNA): TGTGCCAGCAGCCCCGCGCAATGGCAGGGAAAACATTTT.

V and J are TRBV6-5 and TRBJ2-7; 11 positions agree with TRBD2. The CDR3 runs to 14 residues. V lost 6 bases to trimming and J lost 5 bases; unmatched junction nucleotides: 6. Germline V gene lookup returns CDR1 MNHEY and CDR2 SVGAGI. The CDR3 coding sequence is TGTGCCAGCAGGATTAGCGGGGGGGGCAACGAGCAGTACTTC. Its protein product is CASRISGGGNEQYF.

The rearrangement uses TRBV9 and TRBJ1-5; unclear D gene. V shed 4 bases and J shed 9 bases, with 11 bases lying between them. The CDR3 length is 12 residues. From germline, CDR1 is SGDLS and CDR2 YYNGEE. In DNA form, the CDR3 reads TGTGCCAGCAGCTCTACCTCCAGGCCCCAGCATTTT. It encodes CASSSTSRPQHF. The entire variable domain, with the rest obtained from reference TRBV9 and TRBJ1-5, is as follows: DSGVTQTPKHLITATGQRVTLRCSPRSGDLSVYWYQQSLDQGLQFLIQYYNGEERAKGNILERFSAQQFPDLHSELNLSSLELGDSALYFCASSSTSRPQHFGDGTRLSIL.

CDR3 sequence: CASSQPRTNPNTEAFF. Written as DNA, the CDR3 is TGTGCCAGCAGCCAACCACGGACAAACCCGAACACTGAAGCTTTCTTT. The V and J genes are TRBV4-2 and TRBJ1-1; D perhaps matches TRBD1 (5 bases). The V gene's germline CDR1 is LGHNA and CDR2 YNFKEQ. V was clipped by 2 bases and J by 1 base, with 14 bases between them. The length of the CDR3 is 16 residues.

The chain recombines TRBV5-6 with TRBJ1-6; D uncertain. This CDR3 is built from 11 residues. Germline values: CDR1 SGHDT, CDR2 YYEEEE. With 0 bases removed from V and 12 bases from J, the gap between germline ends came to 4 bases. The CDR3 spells CASSLAGPLHF. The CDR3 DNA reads TGTGCCAGCAGCTTGGCCGGACCCCTCCACTTT.

CDR3 DNA sequence: TGTGCCAGCAGCCAAGATAGGCAGGGGGCGGATGGCTACACCTTC. Its translation: CASSQDRQGADGYTF. This sequence joins TRBV4-2 and TRBJ1-2, with 8 positions matching TRBD1. The CDR3 is 15 amino acids. V shed 0 bases and J 6 bases; nucleotides not matched to a gene: 6. Germline CDR1 reads LGHNA; CDR2 reads YNFKEQ.

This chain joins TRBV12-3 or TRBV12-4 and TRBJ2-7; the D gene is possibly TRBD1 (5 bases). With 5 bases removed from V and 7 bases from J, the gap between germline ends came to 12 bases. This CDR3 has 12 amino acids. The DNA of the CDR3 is TGTGCCAGCAGTGAATACAGGAAAGAGCAGTACTTC. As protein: CASSEYRKEQYF.